This TCR beta chain was recovered during a study of T cell repertoires in cytomegalovirus infection (dated by TCRdb to about 2019). Turning to the overall study: Donor HLA type was relevant to the analysis, because carriage of CMV infection together with the matching HLA type was indicated by public TCR beta signatures.

Beyond this particular receptor, the publication reports: In both this cohort and an independent cohort of 352 donors, the cumulative frequency of public TCR beta family members distinguished carriers of CMV infection plus the relevant HLA type. The ex vivo response was dominated by HLA-C-restricted CMV-specific TCR beta clonotypes, which also provided the single most frequent clonotype in two of eight donors.

The instrument given in TCRdb is Illumina HiSeq 1500. TCRdb's own reprocessing of the public reads used fastp at Q25 and MiXCR and kept productive beta chains. Each CDR3 protein gets just one entry, which takes the most common genes and DNA from the rows behind it. The sample has about 450,000 distinct CDR3 sequences on record, approximately 31% of them singletons. The biggest ten clones account for about 13% of the sample. The germline V gene (reference sequence) sets CDR1 to MNHEY and CDR2 to SMNVEV. V is trimmed back by 0 bases and J by 4 bases, and the junction contains 5 bases that no gene match accounts for. Inclusive of the bounding cysteine and phenylalanine, the CDR3 is 15 residues long. The kept DNA is CDR3 alone, 45 bases in frame from the first base. This clonotype is identified as medium-sized (0.01 to 0.1%). The antigen it binds to is not known. Within one base of it there is no much larger clone, and no base qualities were kept.

The receptor chain draws on TRBV27 and TRBJ1-2; 7 central nucleotides agree with TRBD1. The sequencing sample was made of PBMCs. This TCR was recovered from a human donor in good health (CMV status not recorded). Some clones in this sample may be carry-over from other donors' samples. At the DNA level, the sequence is TGTGCCAGCAGTTTATCCCCGGGACAGCCCTATGGCTACACCTTC. It translates as CASSLSPGQPYGYTF.